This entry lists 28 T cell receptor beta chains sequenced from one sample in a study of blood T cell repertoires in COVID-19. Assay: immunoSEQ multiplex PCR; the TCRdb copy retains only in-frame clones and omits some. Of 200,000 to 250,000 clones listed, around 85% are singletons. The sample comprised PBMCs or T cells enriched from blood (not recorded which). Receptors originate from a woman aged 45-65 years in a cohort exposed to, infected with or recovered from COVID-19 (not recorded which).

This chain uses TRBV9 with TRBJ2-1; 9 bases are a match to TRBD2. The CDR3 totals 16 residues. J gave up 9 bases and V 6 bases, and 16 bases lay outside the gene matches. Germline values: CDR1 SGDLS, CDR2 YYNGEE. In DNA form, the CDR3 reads TGTGCCAGCACTGATAATCCCGGCGGGGGGGCCGCTGAGCAGTTCTTC. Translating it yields CASTDNPGGGAAEQFF. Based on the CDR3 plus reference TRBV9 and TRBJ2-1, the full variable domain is DSGVTQTPKHLITATGQRVTLRCSPRSGDLSVYWYQQSLDQGLQFLIQYYNGEERAKGNILERFSAQQFPDLHSELNLSSLELGDSALYFCASTDNPGGGAAEQFFGPGTRLTVL.

CDR3 amino acids: CASSQASRTDTQYF. The DNA of the CDR3 is TGCGCCAGCAGCCAAGCGTCCCGCACAGATACGCAGTATTTT. The chain couples TRBV4-3 to TRBJ2-3; D is uncertain. Germline V gene data show CDR1 as LGHNA and CDR2 as YSLEER. The V end lost 1 base, the J end lost 1 base, and 6 bases lay between the germline ends. The CDR3 sequence is 14 residues long.

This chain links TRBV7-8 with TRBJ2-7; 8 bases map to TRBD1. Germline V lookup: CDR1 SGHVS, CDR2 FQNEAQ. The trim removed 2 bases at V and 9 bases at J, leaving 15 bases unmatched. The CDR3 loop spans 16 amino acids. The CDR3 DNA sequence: TGTGCCAGCAGCTTATCGGTCCTGACTACAGGGGGAGGGCAGTACTTC. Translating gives CASSLSVLTTGGGQYF.

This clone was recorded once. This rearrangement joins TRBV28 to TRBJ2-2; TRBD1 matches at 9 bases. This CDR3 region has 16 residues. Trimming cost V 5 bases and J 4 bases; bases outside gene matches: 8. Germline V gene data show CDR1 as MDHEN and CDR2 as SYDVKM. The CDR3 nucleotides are TGTGCCAGCAGTCAACCCCTGGGACAGGGCACCGGGGAGCTGTTTTTT. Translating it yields CASSQPLGQGTGELFF.

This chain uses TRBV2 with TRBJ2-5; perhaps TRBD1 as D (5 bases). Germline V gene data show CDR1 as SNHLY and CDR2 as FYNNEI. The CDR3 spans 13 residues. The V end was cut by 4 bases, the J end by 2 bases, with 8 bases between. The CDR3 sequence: CASSGYRQETQYF. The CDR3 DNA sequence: TGTGCCAGCAGTGGGTACAGGCAAGAGACCCAGTACTTC.

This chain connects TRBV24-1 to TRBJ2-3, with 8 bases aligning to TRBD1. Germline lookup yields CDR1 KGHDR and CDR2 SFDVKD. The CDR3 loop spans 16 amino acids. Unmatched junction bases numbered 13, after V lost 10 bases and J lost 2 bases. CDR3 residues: CATTHVSDRDTDTQYF. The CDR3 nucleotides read TGTGCCACTACCCACGTGTCGGACAGGGACACAGATACGCAGTATTTT.

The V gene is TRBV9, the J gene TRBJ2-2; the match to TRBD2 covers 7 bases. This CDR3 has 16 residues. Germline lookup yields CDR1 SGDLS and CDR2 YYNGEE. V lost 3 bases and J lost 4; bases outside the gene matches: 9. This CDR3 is CASSAVGGVPTGELFF. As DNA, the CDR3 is TGTGCCAGCAGCGCCGTGGGGGGGGTGCCCACCGGGGAGCTGTTTTTT. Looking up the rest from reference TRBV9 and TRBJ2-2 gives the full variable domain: DSGVTQTPKHLITATGQRVTLRCSPRSGDLSVYWYQQSLDQGLQFLIQYYNGEERAKGNILERFSAQQFPDLHSELNLSSLELGDSALYFCASSAVGGVPTGELFFGEGSRLTVL.

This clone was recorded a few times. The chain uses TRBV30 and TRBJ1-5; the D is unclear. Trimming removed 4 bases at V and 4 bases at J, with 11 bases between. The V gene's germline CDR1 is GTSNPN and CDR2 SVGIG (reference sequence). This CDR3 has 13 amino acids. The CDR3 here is CAWTHRENQPQHF. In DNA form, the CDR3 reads TGTGCCTGGACCCACAGAGAGAATCAGCCCCAGCATTTT.

The CDR3: CASRKGVSQPQHF. The CDR3 coding sequence is TGTGCCAGCAGAAAGGGGGTTAGTCAGCCCCAGCATTTT. V gene TRBV28 combines with J gene TRBJ1-5; TRBD1 is a possible D gene (6 bases). V lost 6 bases, J lost 6 bases, and 12 bases lay in between. The CDR3 sequence is 13 residues long. Germline V gene data show CDR1 as MDHEN and CDR2 as SYDVKM.

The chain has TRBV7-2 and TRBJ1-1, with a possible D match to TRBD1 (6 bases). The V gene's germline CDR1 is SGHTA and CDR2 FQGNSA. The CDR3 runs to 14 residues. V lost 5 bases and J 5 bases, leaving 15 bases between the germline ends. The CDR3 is CASSQGQLRTEAFF. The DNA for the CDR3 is TGTGCCAGCAGCCAAGGACAGCTTCGGACTGAAGCTTTCTTT.

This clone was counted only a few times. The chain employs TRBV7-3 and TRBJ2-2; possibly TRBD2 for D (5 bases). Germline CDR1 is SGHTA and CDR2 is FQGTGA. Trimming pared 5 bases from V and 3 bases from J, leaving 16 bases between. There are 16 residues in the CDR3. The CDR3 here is CASSPRGRTDTGELFF. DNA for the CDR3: TGTGCCAGCAGCCCACGTGGGAGAACGGACACCGGGGAGCTGTTTTTT.

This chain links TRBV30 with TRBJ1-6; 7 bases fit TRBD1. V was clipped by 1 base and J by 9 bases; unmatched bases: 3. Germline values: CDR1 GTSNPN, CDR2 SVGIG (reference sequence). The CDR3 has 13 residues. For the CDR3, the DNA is TGTGCCTGGAGTGAAGGGGGCACTTCACCCCTCCACTTT. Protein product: CAWSEGGTSPLHF.

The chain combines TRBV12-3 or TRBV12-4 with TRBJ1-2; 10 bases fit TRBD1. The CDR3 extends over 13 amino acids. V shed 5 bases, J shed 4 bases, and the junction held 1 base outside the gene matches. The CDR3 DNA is TGTGCCAGCAGTAGGACAGGGGGCTATGGCTACACCTTC. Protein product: CASSRTGGYGYTF.

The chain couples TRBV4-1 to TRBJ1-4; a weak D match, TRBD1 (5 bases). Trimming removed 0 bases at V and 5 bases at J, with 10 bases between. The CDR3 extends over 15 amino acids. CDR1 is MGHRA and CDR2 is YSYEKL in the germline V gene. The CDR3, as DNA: TGCGCCAGCAGCCAAGAAGGGGATCTCAATGAAAAACTGTTTTTT. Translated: CASSQEGDLNEKLFF.

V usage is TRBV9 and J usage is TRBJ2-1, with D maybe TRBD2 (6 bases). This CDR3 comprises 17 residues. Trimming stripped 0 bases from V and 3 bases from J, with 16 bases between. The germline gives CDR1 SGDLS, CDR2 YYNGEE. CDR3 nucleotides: TGTGCCAGCAGCGTAGCCGAGGGGCGGGGCCTCTACAATGAGCAGTTCTTC. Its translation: CASSVAEGRGLYNEQFF.

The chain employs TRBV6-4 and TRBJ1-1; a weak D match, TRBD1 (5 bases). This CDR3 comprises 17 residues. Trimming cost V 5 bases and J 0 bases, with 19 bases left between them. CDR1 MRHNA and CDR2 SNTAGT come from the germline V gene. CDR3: CASSYPGLKGMNTEAFF. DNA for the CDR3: TGTGCCAGCAGTTACCCAGGCCTAAAGGGGATGAACACTGAAGCTTTCTTT.

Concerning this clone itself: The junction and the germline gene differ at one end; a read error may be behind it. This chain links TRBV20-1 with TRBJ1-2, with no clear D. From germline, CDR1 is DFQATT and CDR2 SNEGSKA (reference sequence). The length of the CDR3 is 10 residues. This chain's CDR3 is CSAGALEVSF. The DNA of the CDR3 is TGCAGTGCTGGAGCTCTTGAGGTTTCCTTC.

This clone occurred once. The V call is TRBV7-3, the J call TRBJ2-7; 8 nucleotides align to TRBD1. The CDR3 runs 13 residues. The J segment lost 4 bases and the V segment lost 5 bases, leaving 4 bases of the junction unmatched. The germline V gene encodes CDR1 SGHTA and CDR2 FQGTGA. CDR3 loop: CASSPGGVYEQYF. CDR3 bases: TGTGCCAGCAGCCCAGGGGGCGTTTACGAGCAGTACTTC. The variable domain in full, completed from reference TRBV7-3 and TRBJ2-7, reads GAGVSQTPSNKVTEKGKYVELRCDPISGHTALYWYRQSLGQGPEFLIYFQGTGAADDSGLPNDRFFAVRPEGSVSTLKIQRTERGDSAVYLCASSPGGVYEQYFGPGTRLTVT.

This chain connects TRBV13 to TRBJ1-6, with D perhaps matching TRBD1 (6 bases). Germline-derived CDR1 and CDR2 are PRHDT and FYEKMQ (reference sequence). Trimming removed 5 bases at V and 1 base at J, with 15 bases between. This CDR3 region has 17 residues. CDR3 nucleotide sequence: TGTGCCAGCAGCATGCAGGGGACGGGGTCCTATAATTCACCCCTCCACTTT. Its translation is CASSMQGTGSYNSPLHF.

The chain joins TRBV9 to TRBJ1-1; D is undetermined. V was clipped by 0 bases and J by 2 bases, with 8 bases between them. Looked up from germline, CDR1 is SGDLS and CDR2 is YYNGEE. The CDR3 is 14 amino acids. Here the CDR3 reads CASSVERSNTEAFF. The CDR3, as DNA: TGTGCCAGCAGCGTAGAGAGAAGCAACACTGAAGCTTTCTTT. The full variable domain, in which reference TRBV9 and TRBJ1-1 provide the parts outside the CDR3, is DSGVTQTPKHLITATGQRVTLRCSPRSGDLSVYWYQQSLDQGLQFLIQYYNGEERAKGNILERFSAQQFPDLHSELNLSSLELGDSALYFCASSVERSNTEAFFGQGTRLTVV.

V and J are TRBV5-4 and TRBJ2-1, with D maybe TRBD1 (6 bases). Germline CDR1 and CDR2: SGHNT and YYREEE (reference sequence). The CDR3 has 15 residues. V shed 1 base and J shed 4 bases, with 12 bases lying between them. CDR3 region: CASSLFGQLYNEQFF. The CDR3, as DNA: TGTGCCAGCAGCTTGTTTGGACAGCTATACAATGAGCAGTTCTTC.

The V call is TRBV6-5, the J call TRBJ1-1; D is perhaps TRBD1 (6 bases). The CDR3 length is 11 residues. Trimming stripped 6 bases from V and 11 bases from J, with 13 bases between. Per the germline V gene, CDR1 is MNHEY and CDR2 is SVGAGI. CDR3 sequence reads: CASRQGFRAFF. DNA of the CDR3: TGTGCCAGCAGACAGGGTTTTCGGGCTTTCTTT.

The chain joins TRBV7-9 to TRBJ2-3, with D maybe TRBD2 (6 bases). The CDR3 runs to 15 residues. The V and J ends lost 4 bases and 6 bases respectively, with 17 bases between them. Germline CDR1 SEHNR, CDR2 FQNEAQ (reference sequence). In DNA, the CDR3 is TGTGCCAGCAGCTATAGGACTACCTTCCGCGATACGCAGTATTTT. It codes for CASSYRTTFRDTQYF.

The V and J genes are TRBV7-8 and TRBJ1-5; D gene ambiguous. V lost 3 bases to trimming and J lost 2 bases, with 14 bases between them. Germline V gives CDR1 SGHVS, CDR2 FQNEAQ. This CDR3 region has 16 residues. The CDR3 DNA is TGTGCCAGCAGCTTCCGCGAGGGTTCGGGCAATCAGCCCCAGCATTTT. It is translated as CASSFREGSGNQPQHF.

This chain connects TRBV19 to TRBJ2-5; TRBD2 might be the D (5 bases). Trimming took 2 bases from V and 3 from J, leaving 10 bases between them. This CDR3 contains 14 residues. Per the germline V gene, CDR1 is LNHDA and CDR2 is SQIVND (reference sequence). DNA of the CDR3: TGTGCCAGTAGTATAAGACTACTCAAAGAGACCCAGTACTTC. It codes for CASSIRLLKETQYF.

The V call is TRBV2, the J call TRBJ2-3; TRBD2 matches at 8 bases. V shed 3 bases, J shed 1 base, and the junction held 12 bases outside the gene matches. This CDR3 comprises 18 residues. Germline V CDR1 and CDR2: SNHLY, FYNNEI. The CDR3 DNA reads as TGTGCCAGCAGTGATAGTCAGCGGGGGATACAACGCACAGATACGCAGTATTTT. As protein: CASSDSQRGIQRTDTQYF.

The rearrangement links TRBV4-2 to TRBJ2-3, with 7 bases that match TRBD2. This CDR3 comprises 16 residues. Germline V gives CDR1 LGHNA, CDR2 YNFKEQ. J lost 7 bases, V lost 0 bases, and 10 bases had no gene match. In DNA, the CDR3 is TGTGCCAGCAGCCAAGATCTTGGTCTAGCGGCAAATACGCAGTATTTT. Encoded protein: CASSQDLGLAANTQYF.

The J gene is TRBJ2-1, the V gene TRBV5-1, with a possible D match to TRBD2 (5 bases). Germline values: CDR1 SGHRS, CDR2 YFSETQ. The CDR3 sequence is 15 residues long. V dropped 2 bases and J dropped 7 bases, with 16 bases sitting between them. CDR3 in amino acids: CASSFGSGGRNEQFF. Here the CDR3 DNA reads TGCGCCAGCAGCTTTGGATCAGGAGGTAGAAATGAGCAGTTCTTC.